This T cell receptor beta chain was sequenced for a study of radiation and T cells in renal cell carcinoma. Study-wide findings and caveats: Baseline intratumoral clonotype presence is unknown without pretreatment biopsies.

Germline lookup yields CDR1 SGDLS and CDR2 YYNGEE. The CDR3 loop spans 15 amino acids. The V end was cut by 5 bases, the J end by 2 bases, with 16 bases between. Sequencing used immunoSEQ multiplex PCR; TCRdb keeps in-frame clones, though not all of them. In the table there are roughly 120,000 clones, around four fifths of which are singletons. Concerning this clone: What it recognizes is unknown.

Time point noted: blood 2 weeks post-SBRT. The treatment denotes: 15 Gy SBRT to primary tumor, nephrectomy 4 weeks later. The sequencing here drew on blood, taken from a patient whose treatment included radiotherapy and nephrectomy. The clonotype originates from a woman in her fifties or sixties with renal cell carcinoma. The chain has TRBV9 and TRBJ1-1, with D unresolved. In DNA, the CDR3 is TGTGCCAGCAGGCCCTCCCCTTGGGGAAACACTGAAGCTTTCTTT. It encodes CASRPSPWGNTEAFF. The full variable domain, rest sourced from reference TRBV9 and TRBJ1-1, is DSGVTQTPKHLITATGQRVTLRCSPRSGDLSVYWYQQSLDQGLQFLIQYYNGEERAKGNILERFSAQQFPDLHSELNLSSLELGDSALYFCASRPSPWGNTEAFFGQGTRLTVV.